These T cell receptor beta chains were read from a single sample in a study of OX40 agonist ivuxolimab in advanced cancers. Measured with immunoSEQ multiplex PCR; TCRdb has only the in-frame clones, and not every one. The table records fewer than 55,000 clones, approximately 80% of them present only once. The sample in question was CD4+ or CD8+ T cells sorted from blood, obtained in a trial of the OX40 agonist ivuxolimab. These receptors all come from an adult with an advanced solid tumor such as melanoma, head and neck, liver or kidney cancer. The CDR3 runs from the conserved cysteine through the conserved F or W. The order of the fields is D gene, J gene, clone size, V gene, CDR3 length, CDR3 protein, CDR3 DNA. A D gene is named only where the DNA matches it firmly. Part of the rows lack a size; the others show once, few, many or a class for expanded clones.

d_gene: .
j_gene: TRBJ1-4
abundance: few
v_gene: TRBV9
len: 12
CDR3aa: CASSAQNEKLFF
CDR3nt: TGTGCCAGCAGCGCTCAGAATGAAAAACTGTTTTTT

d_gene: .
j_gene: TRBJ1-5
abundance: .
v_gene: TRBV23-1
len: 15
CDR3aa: CASSQREVGNQPQHF
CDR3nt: TGCGCCAGCAGTCAAAGAGAAGTGGGCAATCAGCCCCAGCATTTT

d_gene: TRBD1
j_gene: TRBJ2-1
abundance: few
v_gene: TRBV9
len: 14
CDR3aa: CASSNRDRPNEQFF
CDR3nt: TGTGCCAGCAGCAACCGGGACAGGCCTAATGAGCAGTTCTTC

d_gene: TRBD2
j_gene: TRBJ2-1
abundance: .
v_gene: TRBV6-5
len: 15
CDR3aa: CASSAQAGVRNEQFF
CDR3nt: TGTGCCAGCAGTGCCCAAGCGGGAGTACGCAATGAGCAGTTCTTC

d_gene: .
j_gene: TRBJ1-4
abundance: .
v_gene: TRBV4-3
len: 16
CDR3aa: CASSQDWEGEREKLFF
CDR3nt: TGCGCCAGCAGCCAAGATTGGGAGGGGGAGAGAGAAAAACTGTTTTTT

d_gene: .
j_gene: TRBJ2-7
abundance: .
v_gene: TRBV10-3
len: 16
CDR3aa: CAISEFIGSDLYEQYF
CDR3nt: TGTGCCATCAGTGAGTTTATCGGGTCCGACCTATACGAGCAGTACTTC

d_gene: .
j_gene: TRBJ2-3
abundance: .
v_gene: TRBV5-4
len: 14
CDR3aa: CASSHQVGPDTQYF
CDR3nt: TGTGCCAGCAGCCACCAGGTGGGGCCAGATACGCAGTATTTT

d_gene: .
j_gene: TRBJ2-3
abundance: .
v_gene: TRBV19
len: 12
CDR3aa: CASTGVGDTQYF
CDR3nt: TGTGCCAGTACAGGGGTCGGAGATACGCAGTATTTT

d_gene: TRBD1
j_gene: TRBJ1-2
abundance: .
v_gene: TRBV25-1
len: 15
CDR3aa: CASSDGTGGVYGYTF
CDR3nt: TGTGCCAGCAGTGACGGGACAGGGGGCGTCTATGGCTACACCTTC

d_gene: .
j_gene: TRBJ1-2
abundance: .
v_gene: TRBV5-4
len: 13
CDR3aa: CASSPSYNYGYTF
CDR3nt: TGTGCCAGCAGCCCCTCCTATAACTATGGCTACACCTTC

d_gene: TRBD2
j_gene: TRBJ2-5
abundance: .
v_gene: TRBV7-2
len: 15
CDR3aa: CASRETTSGQETQYF
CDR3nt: TGTGCCAGCAGAGAAACTACTAGCGGCCAAGAGACCCAGTACTTC

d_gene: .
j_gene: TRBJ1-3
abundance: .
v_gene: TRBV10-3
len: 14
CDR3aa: CAIRGTVSGNTIYF
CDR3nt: TGTGCCATCAGAGGAACAGTGTCTGGAAACACCATATATTTT

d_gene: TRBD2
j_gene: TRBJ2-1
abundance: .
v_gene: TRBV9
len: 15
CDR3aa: CASSVVAGVVDEQFF
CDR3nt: TGTGCCAGCAGCGTAGTTGCGGGAGTGGTCGATGAGCAGTTCTTC

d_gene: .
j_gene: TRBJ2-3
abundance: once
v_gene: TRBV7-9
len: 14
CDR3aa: CASSLDFGSDTQYF
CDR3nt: TGTGCCAGCAGCTTAGATTTTGGCTCAGATACGCAGTATTTT

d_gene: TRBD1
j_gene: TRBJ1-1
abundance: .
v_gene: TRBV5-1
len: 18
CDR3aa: CASSLAADRAQRNTEAFF
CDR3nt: TGCGCCAGCAGCTTGGCTGCAGACAGGGCCCAGAGGAACACTGAAGCTTTCTTT

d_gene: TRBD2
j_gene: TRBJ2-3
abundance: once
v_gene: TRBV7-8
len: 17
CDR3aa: CASSLAVLAGASDTQYF
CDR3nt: TGTGCCAGCAGCTTAGCGGTGCTAGCGGGGGCTTCAGATACGCAGTATTTT

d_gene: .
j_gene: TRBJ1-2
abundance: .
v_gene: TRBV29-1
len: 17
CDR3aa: CSVEVEELGPFLYGYTF
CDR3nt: TGCAGCGTTGAAGTGGAGGAGCTCGGCCCCTTCCTCTATGGCTACACCTTC

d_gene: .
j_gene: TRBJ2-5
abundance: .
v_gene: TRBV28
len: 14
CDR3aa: CASSHPSGEETQYF
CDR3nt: TGTGCCAGCAGTCATCCTAGTGGGGAAGAGACCCAGTACTTC

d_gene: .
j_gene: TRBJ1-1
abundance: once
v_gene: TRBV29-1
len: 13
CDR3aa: CSVGRGRSDEAFF
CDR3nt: TGCAGCGTTGGCCGGGGTCGATCTGATGAAGCTTTCTTT

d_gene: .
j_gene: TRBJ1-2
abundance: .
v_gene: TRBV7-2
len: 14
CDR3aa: CASTLSMGWDGYTF
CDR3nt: TGTGCCAGCACCCTTAGTATGGGGTGGGATGGCTACACCTTC

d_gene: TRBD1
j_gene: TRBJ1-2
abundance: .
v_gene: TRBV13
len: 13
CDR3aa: CASSFGQGSGYTF
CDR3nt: TGTGCCAGCAGCTTCGGACAGGGAAGTGGCTACACCTTC

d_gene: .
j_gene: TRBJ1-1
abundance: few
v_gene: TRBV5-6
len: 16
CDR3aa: CASTLLAQGARTEAFF
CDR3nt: .

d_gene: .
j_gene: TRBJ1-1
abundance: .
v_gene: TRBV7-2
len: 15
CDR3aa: CASSPPGQAGTEAFF
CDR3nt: TGTGCCAGCAGCCCCCCGGGGCAGGCAGGGACTGAAGCTTTCTTT

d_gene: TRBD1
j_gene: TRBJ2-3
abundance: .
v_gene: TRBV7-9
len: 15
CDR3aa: CASSSWDRATDTQYF
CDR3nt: TGTGCCAGCAGCTCATGGGACAGGGCGACAGATACGCAGTATTTT

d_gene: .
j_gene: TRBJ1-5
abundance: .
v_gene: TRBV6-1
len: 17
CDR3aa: CASSDPSATVSNQPQHF
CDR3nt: TGTGCCAGCAGTGACCCCTCGGCGACGGTTAGCAATCAGCCCCAGCATTTT

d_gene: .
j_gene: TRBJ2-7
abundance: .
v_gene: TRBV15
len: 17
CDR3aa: CATSREVSGRRSYEQYF
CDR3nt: TGTGCCACCAGCAGGGAGGTCTCAGGGCGGCGCTCCTACGAGCAGTACTTC

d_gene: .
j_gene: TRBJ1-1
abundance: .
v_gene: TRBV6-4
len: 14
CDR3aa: CASSDSSRGTEAFF
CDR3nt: TGTGCCAGCAGTGACTCTTCACGGGGCACTGAAGCTTTCTTT

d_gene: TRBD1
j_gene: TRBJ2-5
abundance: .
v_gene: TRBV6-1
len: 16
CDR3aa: CASSEVAGGVWETQYF
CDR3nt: TGTGCCAGCAGTGAAGTGGCAGGGGGCGTGTGGGAGACCCAGTACTTC

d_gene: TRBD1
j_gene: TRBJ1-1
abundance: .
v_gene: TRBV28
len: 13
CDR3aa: CASSRQGVNEAFF
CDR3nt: TGTGCCAGCAGCAGACAGGGGGTCAATGAAGCTTTCTTT

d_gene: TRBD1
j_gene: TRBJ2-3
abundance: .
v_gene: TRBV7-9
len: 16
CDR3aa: CASRPGQGVGTDTQYF
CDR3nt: TGTGCCAGCAGACCGGGACAGGGGGTAGGGACAGATACGCAGTATTTT

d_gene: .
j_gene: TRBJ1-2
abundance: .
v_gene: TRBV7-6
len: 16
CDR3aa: CASSLVPGGQNFGYTF
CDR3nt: TGTGCCAGCAGCTTAGTCCCGGGAGGACAGAACTTTGGCTACACCTTC

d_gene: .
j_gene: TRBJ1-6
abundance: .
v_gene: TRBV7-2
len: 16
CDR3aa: CASSLKAGSYNSPLHF
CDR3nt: TGTGCCAGCAGCTTAAAGGCAGGCTCCTATAATTCACCCCTCCACTTT

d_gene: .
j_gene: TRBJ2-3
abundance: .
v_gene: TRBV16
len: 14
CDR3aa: CASSQFGSSDTQYF
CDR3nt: TGTGCCAGCAGCCAATTCGGTAGCTCAGATACGCAGTATTTT